This T cell receptor (beta chain) emerged from a study of control samples from healthy donors and cancer patients. Libraries were prepared by immunoSEQ multiplex PCR; TCRdb keeps only in-frame clonotypes and omits some of them. Among 110,000 to 150,000 clones listed, 94% were seen once. Trimming left V 0 bases short and J 4 bases short, with 14 bases between. Germline lookup yields CDR1 SGDLS and CDR2 YYNGEE. The CDR3 length is 16 residues. The sample consisted of blood. This sequence originates from a middle-aged man in good health. The J gene is TRBJ2-1, the V gene TRBV9; D is possibly TRBD2 (6 bases). CDR3 in amino acids: CASSVGVGGKYNEQFF. CDR3 bases: TGTGCCAGCAGCGTAGGGGTGGGAGGAAAATACAATGAGCAGTTCTTC.